Listed here are 14 T cell receptor beta chains from one sample, sequenced in a study of CD8 T cells in ankylosing spondylitis. TCRdb reprocessed the 5' RACE reads via MiXCR and lists one record per CDR3 protein. Counted here are 250,000 to 350,000 distinct CDR3 sequences, around 21% occurring once; the ten biggest clones make up 3.5% to 4.5%. Input material: blood, either unsorted or a sorted T cell fraction (not recorded which). All receptors derive from a female donor with ankylosing spondylitis or in good health (not recorded which).

This clonotype turned up a few times. The chain joins TRBV10-2 to TRBJ2-1; 10 positions match TRBD2. Germline V gene lookup returns CDR1 WSHSY and CDR2 SAAADI. The CDR3 extends over 16 amino acids. Unmatched junction bases numbered 6, after V lost 2 bases and J lost 5 bases. For the CDR3, the DNA is TGCGCCAGCAGTGAGGGGCTAGCGGGAGAAAACAATGAGCAGTTCTTC. Amino acids: CASSEGLAGENNEQFF.

The chain joins TRBV20-1 to TRBJ2-3; unclear D gene. Trimming removed 0 bases at V and 4 bases at J, with 8 bases between. Germline CDR1 and CDR2: DFQATT and SNEGSKA (reference sequence). The CDR3 runs 13 residues. CDR3 bases: TGCAGTGCTAGAGATAGGCCGGCAGATACGCAGTATTTT. Translation: CSARDRPADTQYF.

There are many counts of this clonotype. The chain uses TRBV29-1 and TRBJ1-2; the D gene is possibly TRBD1 (6 bases). The CDR3 has 12 amino acids. Per the germline V gene, CDR1 is SQVTM and CDR2 is ANQGSEA. V was clipped by 0 bases and J by 7 bases, with 9 bases between them. CDR3 residues: CSVEEGGRGYTF. DNA of the CDR3: TGCAGCGTTGAAGAGGGGGGCCGTGGCTACACCTTC.

This clonotype was seen more than once but under ten times. The genes are TRBV6-1 and TRBJ1-4; D is ambiguous. Trimming removed 4 bases at V and 8 bases at J, with 14 bases between. The CDR3 consists of 14 residues. The germline gives CDR1 MNHNS, CDR2 SASEGT. CDR3 coding DNA: TGTGCCAGCAGTGTCCGGCGGAACCACGAAAAACTGTTTTTT. Encoded protein: CASSVRRNHEKLFF.

The chain couples TRBV30 to TRBJ2-7; 10 bases agree with TRBD2. After removal of 5 bases from V and 4 bases from J, the junction contained 8 bases not matched to a gene. Germline CDR1 reads GTSNPN; CDR2 reads SVGIG (reference sequence). This CDR3 is built from 14 residues. The CDR3 DNA reads as TGTGCCTGGGGGAGGACTAGCGGACTTTACGAGCAGTACTTC. Its protein is CAWGRTSGLYEQYF.

The chain links TRBV20-1 to TRBJ1-2, with 9 bases lining up with TRBD1. The ends lost 6 bases at V and 8 bases at J; junction bases unmatched: 7. This CDR3 spans 12 amino acids. Germline CDR1 DFQATT, CDR2 SNEGSKA (reference sequence). DNA for the CDR3: TGCAGTGCCCACACAGGGGGCGCGGGCTACACCTTC. Residues: CSAHTGGAGYTF.

This clonotype was observed a few times. This chain joins TRBV9 and TRBJ2-7, with D maybe TRBD2 (5 bases). The CDR3 length is 14 residues. Germline V gives CDR1 SGDLS, CDR2 YYNGEE. V lost 3 bases to trimming and J lost 0 bases, with 10 bases between them. The CDR3 DNA reads as TGTGCCAGCAGCGCTTCTAGCACCTCCTACGAGCAGTACTTC. Encoded protein: CASSASSTSYEQYF.

The sample holds a few counts of this clonotype. The rearrangement joins TRBV12-3 or TRBV12-4 to TRBJ2-1; 11 nucleotides line up with TRBD2. The CDR3 has 18 amino acids. V shed 6 bases, J shed 0 bases, and the junction held 10 bases outside the gene matches. The CDR3 coding sequence is TGTGCCAGCAGCCCCCGGACTAGCGGGCGGAGCTCCTACAATGAGCAGTTCTTC. It encodes CASSPRTSGRSSYNEQFF.

This clonotype was recorded a few times. The gene calls are TRBV7-7 and TRBJ2-3; D ambiguous. V was shortened by 1 base and J by 4 bases, with 9 bases between the two germline ends. The CDR3 is made up of 14 amino acids. Germline CDR1 is SSHAT and CDR2 is FNYEAQ (reference sequence). The CDR3 region is CASSLEAYSDTQYF. The CDR3 DNA reads as TGTGCCAGCAGCTTAGAGGCGTACTCAGATACGCAGTATTTT.

The rearrangement links TRBV6-2 or TRBV6-3 to TRBJ2-1, with D possibly TRBD2 on 5 matching bases. Trimming shortened V by 10 bases and J by 9 bases, and 13 bases separated the two germline ends. This CDR3 is built from 11 residues. Germline V gene sequence: CDR1 MNHEY, CDR2 SVGEGT. This chain's CDR3 is CAISVGVEQFF. CDR3 bases: TGTGCCATTTCCGTCGGGGTTGAGCAGTTCTTC.

This clonotype has only a few counts. The rearrangement links TRBV12-3 or TRBV12-4 to TRBJ2-5; no definite D call. Trimming took off 4 bases at V and 4 bases at J, with 13 bases between the two ends. The CDR3 sequence is 14 residues long. CDR3 DNA: TGTGCCAGCAGTTCCATTATAGTAGGAGAGACCCAGTACTTC. Translated: CASSSIIVGETQYF.

The V gene is TRBV15, the J gene TRBJ2-7, with 9 bases matching TRBD1. The V gene's germline CDR1 is LNHNV and CDR2 YYDKDF (reference sequence). The CDR3 loop spans 17 amino acids. The trim removed 0 bases at V and 2 bases at J, leaving 8 bases unmatched. DNA for the CDR3: TGTGCCACCAGCAGAGACCCGACTTACAGGGGGCCCTACGAGCAGTACTTC. This sequence encodes CATSRDPTYRGPYEQYF. Complete variable domain (other parts from reference TRBV15 and TRBJ2-7): DAMVIQNPRYQVTQFGKPVTLSCSQTLNHNVMYWYQQKSSQAPKLLFHYYDKDFNNEADTPDNFQSRRPNTSFCFLDIRSPGLGDTAMYLCATSRDPTYRGPYEQYFGPGTRLTVT.

This clonotype turned up a few times. The V gene is TRBV20-1, the J gene TRBJ1-6; 7 bases align to TRBD1. The V gene's germline CDR1 is DFQATT and CDR2 SNEGSKA (reference sequence). Trimming removed 5 bases from V and 6 bases from J; junction bases left unmatched: 7. This CDR3 comprises 14 residues. The CDR3 DNA reads as TGCAGTGCTGGGGACAGTTTTTTTAATTCACCCCTCCACTTT. It yields the protein CSAGDSFFNSPLHF.

The chain employs TRBV5-6 and TRBJ2-7; D is unclear. CDR3 length equals 11 residues. The ends were cut back, 2 bases at V and 7 bases at J, with 7 bases in the middle. CDR1 and CDR2 (germline): SGHDT, YYEEEE. CDR3 sequence (DNA): TGTGCCAGCAGCTTCTCGCAGGAGCAGTACTTC. Translation gives CASSFSQEQYF. The complete variable domain, with remaining parts taken from reference TRBV5-6 and TRBJ2-7, reads DAGVTQSPTHLIKTRGQQVTLRCSPKSGHDTVSWYQQALGQGPQFIFQYYEEEERQRGNFPDRFSGHQFPNYSSELNVNALLLGDSALYLCASSFSQEQYFGPGTRLTVT.